This TCR beta chain stems from a study of T cells after yellow fever vaccination. This clonotype has a count of ten or more. TCRdb reprocessed the 5' RACE reads via MiXCR and lists one record per CDR3 protein. The sample shows some 250,000 distinct CDR3 sequences, roughly 4% of them seen only once. Trimming took off 0 bases at V and 6 bases at J, with 12 bases between the two ends. CDR3 length equals 15 residues. Germline CDR1 SGHNT, CDR2 YYREEE (reference sequence). This chain connects TRBV5-4 to TRBJ2-2; D possibly corresponds to TRBD1 (6 bases). The material was PBMCs, obtained 15 days after the yellow fever booster vaccination. This receptor was identified in a man aged 18-30 years who received the YFV17D yellow fever vaccine. The CDR3 DNA sequence: TGTGCCAGCAGCTTGGAACAGGGAGTTGCCGGGGAGCTGTTTTTT. Amino acid sequence: CASSLEQGVAGELFF.